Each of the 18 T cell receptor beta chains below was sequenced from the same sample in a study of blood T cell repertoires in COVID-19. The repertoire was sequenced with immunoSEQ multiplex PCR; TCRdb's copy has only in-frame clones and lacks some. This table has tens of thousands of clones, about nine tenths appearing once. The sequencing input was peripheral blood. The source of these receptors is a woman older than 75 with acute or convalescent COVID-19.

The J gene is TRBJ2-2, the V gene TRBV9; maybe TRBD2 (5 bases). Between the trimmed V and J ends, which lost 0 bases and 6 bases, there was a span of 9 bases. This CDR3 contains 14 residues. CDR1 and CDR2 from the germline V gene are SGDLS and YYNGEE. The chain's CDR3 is CASSVGSGAGELFF. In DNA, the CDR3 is TGTGCCAGCAGCGTAGGATCCGGGGCCGGGGAGCTGTTTTTT.

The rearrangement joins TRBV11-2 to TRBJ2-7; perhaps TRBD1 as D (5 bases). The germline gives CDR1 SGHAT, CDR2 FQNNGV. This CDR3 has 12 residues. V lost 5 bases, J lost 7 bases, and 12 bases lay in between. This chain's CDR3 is CASSQGSLEQYF. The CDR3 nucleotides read TGTGCCAGCAGCCAGGGCAGTTTGGAGCAGTACTTC.

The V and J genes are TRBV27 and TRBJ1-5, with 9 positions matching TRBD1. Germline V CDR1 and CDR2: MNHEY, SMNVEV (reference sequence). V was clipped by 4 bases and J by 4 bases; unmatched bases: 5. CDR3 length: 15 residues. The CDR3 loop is CASSSQDRGNQPQHF. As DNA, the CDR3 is TGTGCCAGCAGTTCCCAAGACAGGGGGAATCAGCCCCAGCATTTT.

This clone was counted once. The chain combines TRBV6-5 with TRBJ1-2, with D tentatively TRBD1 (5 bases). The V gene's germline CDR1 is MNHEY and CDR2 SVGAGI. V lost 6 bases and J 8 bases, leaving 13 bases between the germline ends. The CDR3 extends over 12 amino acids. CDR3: CASSREFGGYTF. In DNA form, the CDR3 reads TGTGCCAGCAGCAGGGAATTCGGGGGCTACACCTTC.

The CDR3 sequence: CASSPLWASGAQETQYF. The DNA of the CDR3 is TGTGCCAGCAGCCCATTATGGGCTAGCGGGGCTCAAGAGACCCAGTACTTC. This chain connects TRBV3-1 (or the pseudogene TRBV3-2) to TRBJ2-5; 9 positions agree with TRBD2. Losses at the gene ends were 4 bases for V and 2 bases for J; bases not matched to a gene: 11. CDR1 and CDR2 (germline): LGHDT, YNNKEL (reference sequence). The CDR3 is made up of 17 amino acids.

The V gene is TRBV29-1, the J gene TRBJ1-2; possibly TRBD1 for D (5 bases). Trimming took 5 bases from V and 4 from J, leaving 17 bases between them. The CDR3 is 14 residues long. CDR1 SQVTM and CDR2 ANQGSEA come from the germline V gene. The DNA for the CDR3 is TGCAGCGTTAACCATAAACAGGAGCCCTATGGCTACACCTTC. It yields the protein CSVNHKQEPYGYTF.

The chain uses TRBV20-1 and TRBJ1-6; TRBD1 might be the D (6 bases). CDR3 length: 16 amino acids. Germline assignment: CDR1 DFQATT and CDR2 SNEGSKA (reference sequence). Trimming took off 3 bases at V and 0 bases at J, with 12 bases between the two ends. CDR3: CSASLGGGSYNSPLHF. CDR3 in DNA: TGCAGTGCTAGTTTGGGAGGGGGCTCCTATAATTCACCCCTCCACTTT.

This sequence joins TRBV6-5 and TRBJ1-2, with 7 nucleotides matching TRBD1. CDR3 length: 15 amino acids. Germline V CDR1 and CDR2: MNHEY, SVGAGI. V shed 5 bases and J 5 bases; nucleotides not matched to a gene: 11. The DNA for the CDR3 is TGTGCCAGCAGTACGGACAGGCAGAACATTTATGGCTACACCTTC. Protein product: CASSTDRQNIYGYTF.

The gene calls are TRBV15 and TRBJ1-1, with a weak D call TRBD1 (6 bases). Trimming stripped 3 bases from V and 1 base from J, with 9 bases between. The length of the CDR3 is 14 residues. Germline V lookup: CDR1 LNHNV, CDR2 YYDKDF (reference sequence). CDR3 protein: CATSRGAQNTEAFF. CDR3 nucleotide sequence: TGTGCCACCAGCAGGGGGGCCCAGAACACTGAAGCTTTCTTT.

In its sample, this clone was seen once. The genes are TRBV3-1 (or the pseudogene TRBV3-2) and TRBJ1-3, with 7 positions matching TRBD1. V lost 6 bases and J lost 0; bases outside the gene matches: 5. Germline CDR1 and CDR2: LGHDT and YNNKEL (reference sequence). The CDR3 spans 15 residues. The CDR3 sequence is CASSRQGNSGNTIYF. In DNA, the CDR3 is TGTGCCAGCAGTCGACAGGGCAACTCTGGAAACACCATATATTTT.

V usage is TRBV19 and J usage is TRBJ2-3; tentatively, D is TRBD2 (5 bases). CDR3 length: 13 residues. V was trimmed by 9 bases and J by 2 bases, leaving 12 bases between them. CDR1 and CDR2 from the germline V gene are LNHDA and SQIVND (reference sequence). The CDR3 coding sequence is TGTGCCAGCGTCGGACTCCTCACAGATACGCAGTATTTT. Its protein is CASVGLLTDTQYF.

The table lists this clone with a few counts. The CDR3 region has the DNA TGTGCCAGCAGTTTCCCGGGTTCGGGCGAGCAGTACTTC. It is translated as CASSFPGSGEQYF. The rearrangement links TRBV27 to TRBJ2-7; no firm D call. Germline CDR1 MNHEY, CDR2 SMNVEV (reference sequence). The CDR3 totals 13 residues. The ends were cut back, 3 bases at V and 6 bases at J, with 12 bases in the middle.

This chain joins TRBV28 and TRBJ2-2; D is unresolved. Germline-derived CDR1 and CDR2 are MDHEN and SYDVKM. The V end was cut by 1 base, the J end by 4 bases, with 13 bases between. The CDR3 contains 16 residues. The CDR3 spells CASSLFRGGGTGELFF. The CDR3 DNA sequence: TGTGCCAGCAGTTTATTTCGAGGTGGTGGCACCGGGGAGCTGTTTTTT.

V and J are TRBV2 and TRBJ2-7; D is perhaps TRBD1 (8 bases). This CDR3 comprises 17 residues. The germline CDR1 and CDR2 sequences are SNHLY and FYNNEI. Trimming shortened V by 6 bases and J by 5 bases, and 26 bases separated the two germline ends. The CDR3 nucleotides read TGTGCCAGCAGCGGGGTCCAGGGGGCATACGGGGGGCACGAGCAGTACTTC. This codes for CASSGVQGAYGGHEQYF.

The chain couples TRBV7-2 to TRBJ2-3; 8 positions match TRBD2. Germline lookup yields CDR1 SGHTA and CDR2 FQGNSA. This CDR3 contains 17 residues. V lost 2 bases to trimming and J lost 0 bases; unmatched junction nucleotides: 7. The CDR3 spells CASSLRRGALSTDTQYF. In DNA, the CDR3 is TGTGCCAGCAGCTTACGGCGGGGGGCCCTCAGCACAGATACGCAGTATTTT.

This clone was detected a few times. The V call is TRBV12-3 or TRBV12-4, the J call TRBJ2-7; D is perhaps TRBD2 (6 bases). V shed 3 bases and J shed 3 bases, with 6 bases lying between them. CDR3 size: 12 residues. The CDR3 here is CASSLTSYEQYF. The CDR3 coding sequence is TGTGCCAGCAGTTTGACTAGCTACGAGCAGTACTTC.

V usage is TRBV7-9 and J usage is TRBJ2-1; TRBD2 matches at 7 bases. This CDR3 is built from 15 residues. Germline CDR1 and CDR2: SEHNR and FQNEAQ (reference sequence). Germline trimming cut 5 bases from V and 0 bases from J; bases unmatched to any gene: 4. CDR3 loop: CASSLSGPSYNEQFF. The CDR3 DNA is TGTGCCAGCAGCCTTAGCGGGCCCTCCTACAATGAGCAGTTCTTC.

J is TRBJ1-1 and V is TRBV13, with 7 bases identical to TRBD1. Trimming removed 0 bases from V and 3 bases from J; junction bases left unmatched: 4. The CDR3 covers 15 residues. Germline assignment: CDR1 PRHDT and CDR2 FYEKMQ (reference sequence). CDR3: CASSLGRDSHTEAFF. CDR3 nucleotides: TGTGCCAGCAGCTTAGGTAGGGACAGTCACACTGAAGCTTTCTTT.